The 32 T cell receptor beta chains below were found in one sample sequenced in a study of blood T cells in healthy people across ages. Together with a sample-barcoded 5' primer, a J-beta primer mix was included in a second PCR lasting about 7 to 12 cycles. Via MiXCR, TCRdb re-called the 5' RACE reads, giving one row per CDR3 protein. Among approximately 780,000 distinct CDR3 sequences listed, about a quarter were seen once. The same specimen was also included in a second study, on T cells of mothers and their children.

Sequencing was carried out using blood. The origin of the receptors is a boy younger than 18 in good health.

This chain connects TRBV28 to TRBJ2-1; 11 nucleotides agree with TRBD2. V trimming: 2 bases; J trimming: 9 bases; junction bases outside the gene matches: 9. The CDR3 is 16 amino acids. Germline V gene lookup returns CDR1 MDHEN and CDR2 SYDVKM. As DNA, the CDR3 is TGTGCCAGCAGTTTAGGGGGACTAGCGGAATACGGTGAGCAGTTCTTC. Protein sequence: CASSLGGLAEYGEQFF.

The gene calls are TRBV19 and TRBJ2-1, with D maybe TRBD2 (6 bases). Germline CDR1 LNHDA, CDR2 SQIVND (reference sequence). V lost 10 bases, J lost 0 bases, and 13 bases lay in between. There are 14 residues in the CDR3. The CDR3 region has the DNA TGTGCCACCTCGGGACTGAGCTCCTACAATGAGCAGTTCTTC. Residues: CATSGLSSYNEQFF.

This clonotype was counted only a few times. The gene calls are TRBV4-1 and TRBJ2-2, with a possible D match to TRBD2 (5 bases). Trimming removed 0 bases from V and 0 bases from J, with 8 bases in between. From germline, CDR1 is MGHRA and CDR2 YSYEKL. This CDR3 region has 16 residues. The CDR3 region is CASSQDRGTNTGELFF. Here the CDR3 DNA reads TGCGCCAGCAGCCAAGATCGGGGAACGAACACCGGGGAGCTGTTTTTT.

V is TRBV5-1 and J is TRBJ2-1; 10 positions agree with TRBD1. CDR1 is SGHRS and CDR2 is YFSETQ in the germline V gene. J lost 10 bases, V lost 3 bases, and 10 bases had no gene match. This CDR3 comprises 15 residues. CDR3 protein: CASSYGQGGGDEQFF. DNA for the CDR3: TGCGCCAGCAGCTACGGACAGGGGGGAGGCGACGAGCAGTTCTTC.

The genes are TRBV10-3 and TRBJ2-3; 10 bases agree with TRBD1. CDR3 length: 15 amino acids. From germline, CDR1 is ENHRY and CDR2 SYGVKD. V trimming: 3 bases; J trimming: 2 bases; junction bases outside the gene matches: 2. CDR3 bases: TGTGCCATCAGTGAAGGACAGGGGGTCACAGATACGCAGTATTTT. Amino acid sequence: CAISEGQGVTDTQYF.

This clonotype has just a few counts. The chain is built from TRBV3-1 and TRBJ2-5, with D perhaps given as TRBD1 or TRBD2 (6 bases each). V lost 4 bases, J lost 7 bases, and 13 bases lay in between. The CDR3 runs 13 residues. CDR1 and CDR2 from the germline V gene are LGHDT and YNNKEL (reference sequence). The CDR3 protein is CASSPGAGRTQYF. The CDR3 DNA reads TGTGCCAGCAGCCCAGGGGCGGGAAGGACCCAGTACTTC.

The V and J genes are TRBV7-2 and TRBJ2-1, with 12 bases lining up with TRBD2. The CDR3 loop spans 16 amino acids. Germline CDR1 reads SGHTA; CDR2 reads FQGNSA. The trim removed 3 bases at V and 6 bases at J, leaving 6 bases unmatched. The CDR3 DNA is TGTGCCAGCAGCTTGGGGACTAGCGGGCGTATCAATGAGCAGTTCTTC. It specifies CASSLGTSGRINEQFF.

The sample holds a few counts of this clonotype. The V call is TRBV7-3, the J call TRBJ2-7; D not certain. The CDR3 covers 13 residues. Per germline, CDR1 SGHTA and CDR2 FQGTGA. The germline V and J ends were trimmed by 2 bases and 5 bases, with 10 bases remaining between them. As DNA, the CDR3 is TGTGCCAGCAGCTTAGAGTCCCGCGACGAGCAGTACTTC. Translated: CASSLESRDEQYF.

The V and J genes are TRBV7-9 and TRBJ2-1; D is undetermined. The germline V gene encodes CDR1 SEHNR and CDR2 FQNEAQ (reference sequence). The V end lost 3 bases, the J end lost 9 bases, and 12 bases lay between the germline ends. The CDR3 contains 13 residues. The CDR3 loop is CASSLGSNAEQFF. Written as DNA, the CDR3 is TGTGCCAGCAGCTTGGGATCAAATGCTGAGCAGTTCTTC.

The V call is TRBV5-1, the J call TRBJ2-1; 12 bases match TRBD2. The CDR3 is 15 amino acids. After removal of 3 bases from V and 4 bases from J, the junction contained 2 bases not matched to a gene. Germline V gene lookup returns CDR1 SGHRS and CDR2 YFSETQ. The CDR3 reads CASSWLAGGYNEQFF. CDR3 in DNA: TGCGCCAGCAGCTGGCTAGCGGGGGGGTACAATGAGCAGTTCTTC.

This chain uses TRBV5-1 with TRBJ2-7; 12 bases align to TRBD2. The CDR3 is 17 amino acids. Germline-derived CDR1 and CDR2 are SGHRS and YFSETQ. The ends lost 2 bases at V and 4 bases at J; junction bases unmatched: 10. This CDR3 reads CASSLSASGGERYEQYF. The CDR3 DNA reads as TGCGCCAGCAGCTTATCGGCTAGCGGGGGGGAAAGGTACGAGCAGTACTTC.

V usage is TRBV20-1 and J usage is TRBJ2-5; no firm D call. With 3 bases removed from V and 5 bases from J, the gap between germline ends came to 10 bases. The CDR3 has 12 amino acids. Germline CDR1 and CDR2: DFQATT and SNEGSKA (reference sequence). The CDR3 coding sequence is TGCAGTGCTAGCTGGGCGGCGGAGACCCAGTACTTC. Translating gives CSASWAAETQYF.

This clonotype was counted between two and nine times. As DNA, the CDR3 is TGCGCCAGCAGCTTGTTGGGGGGCGCCGGGGAGCTGTTTTTT. Its translation: CASSLLGGAGELFF. This sequence joins TRBV5-1 and TRBJ2-2; either TRBD1 or TRBD2 may supply D (6 bases each). The germline gives CDR1 SGHRS, CDR2 YFSETQ. This CDR3 has 14 amino acids. The ends were cut back, 1 base at V and 6 bases at J, with 10 bases in the middle. The full variable domain, rest sourced from reference TRBV5-1 and TRBJ2-2, is KAGVTQTPRYLIKTRGQQVTLSCSPISGHRSVSWYQQTPGQGLQFLFEYFSETQRNKGNFPGRFSGRQFSNSRSEMNVSTLELGDSALYLCASSLLGGAGELFFGEGSRLTVL.

This clonotype has more than one count but fewer than ten. The genes are TRBV6-2 or TRBV6-3 and TRBJ2-5; 11 positions match TRBD2. The DNA matches TRBJ2-7 better at its end, which makes the J call doubtful. CDR1 is MNHEY, CDR2 SVGEGT, per germline. The CDR3 spans 15 residues. The CDR3 nucleotides are TGTGCCAGCAGTTGGGGACTAGCGGAATCCTACGAGCAGTACTTC. Encoded protein: CASSWGLAESYEQYF.

The chain uses TRBV6-5 and TRBJ1-2; possible D gene TRBD1, 6 bases. The CDR3 totals 12 residues. V lost 6 bases, J lost 8 bases, and 13 bases lay in between. Germline lookup yields CDR1 MNHEY and CDR2 SVGAGI. CDR3 coding DNA: TGTGCCAGCAGGCCGGGGGCTGGGGGCTACACCTTC. Translated: CASRPGAGGYTF.

This clonotype was seen a few times. This sequence joins TRBV7-2 and TRBJ1-6, with TRBD1 as a possible D gene (5 bases). Trimming stripped 5 bases from V and 10 bases from J, with 12 bases between. The CDR3 has 13 amino acids. CDR1 and CDR2 from the germline V gene are SGHTA and FQGNSA. CDR3 residues: CASSPRDRSPLHF. The CDR3 coding sequence is TGTGCCAGCAGCCCCAGGGACCGGTCACCCCTCCACTTT.

The table lists this clonotype with a few counts. The rearrangement links TRBV27 to TRBJ1-2; 9 bases align to TRBD1. Trimming took 1 base from V and 4 from J; bases not matched to a gene: 13. This CDR3 is 18 amino acids long. CDR1 is MNHEY and CDR2 is SMNVEV in the germline V gene (reference sequence). This CDR3 is CASSLYPQPTGGVYGYTF. The DNA of the CDR3 is TGTGCCAGCAGTTTATATCCCCAGCCCACAGGGGGCGTCTATGGCTACACCTTC.

There are a few counts of this clonotype. The chain employs TRBV7-6 and TRBJ2-2; 13 bases align to TRBD2. The CDR3 runs 15 residues. The V gene end was trimmed by 8 bases and the J gene end by 7 bases; junction bases not matched to a gene: 7. CDR1 and CDR2 (germline): SGHVS, FNYEAQ. The CDR3 nucleotides are TGTGCCAGCCGACTAGCGGGGGGCCATTACGGGGAGCTGTTTTTT. Its protein product is CASRLAGGHYGELFF.

CDR3 sequence reads: CASTMGFNRETQYF. The CDR3 DNA follows: TGTGCCAGCACCATGGGATTCAACAGAGAGACCCAGTACTTC. The chain has TRBV28 and TRBJ2-5; D gene unclear. V lost 7 bases and J 4 bases, leaving 16 bases between the germline ends. The CDR3 length is 14 residues. The germline CDR1 and CDR2 sequences are MDHEN and SYDVKM.

V and J are TRBV5-1 and TRBJ1-2; 9 bases map to TRBD1. With 4 bases clipped from V and 5 bases from J, the junction kept 3 bases outside the gene matches. This CDR3 comprises 13 residues. Germline V CDR1 and CDR2: SGHRS, YFSETQ. The CDR3 here is CASSRQGGYGYTF. The CDR3 DNA is TGCGCCAGCAGCCGACAGGGGGGTTATGGCTACACCTTC. Full variable domain (rest looked up from reference TRBV5-1 and TRBJ1-2): KAGVTQTPRYLIKTRGQQVTLSCSPISGHRSVSWYQQTPGQGLQFLFEYFSETQRNKGNFPGRFSGRQFSNSRSEMNVSTLELGDSALYLCASSRQGGYGYTFGSGTRLTVV.

This sequence joins TRBV7-9 and TRBJ2-3; D call uncertain. Trimming cost V 3 bases and J 0 bases, with 7 bases left between them. CDR1 is SEHNR and CDR2 is FQNEAQ in the germline V gene (reference sequence). The CDR3 consists of 14 residues. CDR3 coding DNA: TGTGCCAGCAGCTTTACTCCTAGCACAGATACGCAGTATTTT. Translation: CASSFTPSTDTQYF.

The chain uses TRBV20-1 and TRBJ1-3, with D hard to call. The CDR3 has 14 amino acids. Germline assignment: CDR1 DFQATT and CDR2 SNEGSKA (reference sequence). V dropped 1 base and J dropped 6 bases, with 13 bases sitting between them. In nucleotides, the CDR3 is TGCAGTGCTAGAGGCCAGATCCCCATAAACACCATATATTTT. This translates into CSARGQIPINTIYF.

The V gene is TRBV6-5, the J gene TRBJ2-7; D is perhaps TRBD2 (7 bases). The CDR3 length is 15 residues. Germline CDR1 reads MNHEY; CDR2 reads SVGAGI. V was cut by 0 bases and J by 1 base, with 10 bases left in between. The CDR3 bases are TGTGCCAGCAGTTACTCACGGGGGGCTTCCTACGAGCAGTACTTC. The encoded protein is CASSYSRGASYEQYF.

This clonotype was detected only a few times. The chain combines TRBV20-1 with TRBJ1-4; no firm D call. This CDR3 region has 14 residues. V dropped 6 bases and J dropped 5 bases, with 16 bases sitting between them. Germline CDR1 DFQATT, CDR2 SNEGSKA (reference sequence). The chain's CDR3 is CSAPLVAGNEKLFF. CDR3 DNA: TGCAGTGCCCCCCTGGTGGCGGGGAATGAAAAACTGTTTTTT.

The V gene is TRBV3-1, the J gene TRBJ2-1; 10 positions agree with TRBD1. Germline V lookup: CDR1 LGHDT, CDR2 YNNKEL (reference sequence). V trimming: 4 bases; J trimming: 8 bases; junction bases outside the gene matches: 11. The CDR3 spans 16 residues. This CDR3 reads CASSPALGQGSDEQFF. In DNA, the CDR3 is TGTGCCAGCAGCCCGGCCCTGGGACAGGGGAGCGATGAGCAGTTCTTC.

The genes are TRBV20-1 and TRBJ2-3; 10 bases agree with TRBD2. The germline V gene encodes CDR1 DFQATT and CDR2 SNEGSKA (reference sequence). V was clipped by 1 base and J by 1 base; unmatched bases: 11. The length of the CDR3 is 18 residues. The CDR3 sequence: CSARVGSGGASGTDTQYF. In DNA, the CDR3 is TGCAGTGCTAGAGTTGGGAGCGGGGGGGCCTCCGGCACAGATACGCAGTATTTT.

The chain recombines TRBV9 with TRBJ2-4; the D gene could be TRBD1 or TRBD2 (5 bases each). The length of the CDR3 is 15 residues. Trimming removed 5 bases from V and 0 bases from J, with 12 bases in between. From germline, CDR1 is SGDLS and CDR2 YYNGEE. The CDR3: CASSPGSLAKNIQYF. CDR3 sequence (DNA): TGTGCCAGCAGTCCAGGGAGCCTAGCCAAAAACATTCAGTACTTC.

Here the CDR3 DNA reads TGTGCCAGCAGTTACTCCACAGGCCGCTCGGGGTCTGGGGCCAACGTCCTGACTTTC. Protein: CASSYSTGRSGSGANVLTF. The chain uses TRBV6-5 and TRBJ2-6; D may correspond to TRBD1 or TRBD2 (5 bases each). The germline V gene encodes CDR1 MNHEY and CDR2 SVGAGI. The V end lost 0 bases, the J end lost 1 base, and 16 bases lay between the germline ends. The CDR3 has 19 residues.

The chain carries TRBV3-1 and TRBJ1-2; D unclear. Trimming removed 1 base from V and 6 bases from J, with 12 bases in between. CDR3 length: 14 residues. Germline CDR1 reads LGHDT; CDR2 reads YNNKEL (reference sequence). CDR3 region: CASSQAAELHGYTF. In DNA, the CDR3 is TGTGCCAGCAGCCAAGCTGCGGAATTGCATGGCTACACCTTC.

This clonotype was counted between two and nine times. This chain uses TRBV19 with TRBJ2-2; possible D gene TRBD1, 5 bases. Germline loops: CDR1 LNHDA, CDR2 SQIVND (reference sequence). The CDR3 covers 13 residues. Deletions cut 4 bases from V and 5 bases from J, with 8 bases between. CDR3 protein: CASSTRVTGELFF. CDR3 sequence (DNA): TGTGCCAGTAGTACCAGGGTGACCGGGGAGCTGTTTTTT.

As for this clonotype: One end of the junction varies from germline; a read error may be responsible. The V gene is TRBV7-9, the J gene TRBJ2-1; no definite D call. Germline V lookup: CDR1 SEHNR, CDR2 FQNEAQ (reference sequence). This CDR3 has 12 amino acids. DNA of the CDR3: TGTGCCAGCGGCTTCTCCGACAATGAGCAGTTCTTC. Translated, it gives CASGFSDNEQFF.

This clonotype has just a few counts. The rearrangement joins TRBV11-1 to TRBJ2-5, with 10 positions matching TRBD1. Matching the DNA end better, TRBJ2-1 makes the J call doubtful. CDR1 is SGHAT and CDR2 is FQDESV in the germline V gene (reference sequence). The CDR3 is made up of 15 amino acids. This chain's CDR3 is CASRKTGGDHNEQFF. CDR3 bases: TGTGCCAGCAGAAAGACAGGGGGCGACCACAATGAGCAGTTCTTC.